The subject of this entry is one TCR beta chain. Its antigen is unknown. This CDR3 is built from 21 residues. CDR1 MNHEY and CDR2 SVGEGT come from the germline V gene. This sample was included in a study of T cells expressing NK-cell markers. Whole-study context: The study drew TCR beta repertoires from sorted CD3+CD56+NKG2C+, CD3+CD56+NKG2C- and CD3+CD56-NKG2C+ T cells. One of the eight sequenced donors was seronegative, whereas the other seven were HCMV-seropositive. Overall study findings and caveats: Certain NKG2C+ T cell clones were expanded, and their HCMV specificity remained unclear. The CD3+CD56-NKG2C+ fraction of a handful of donors was likewise dominated by these clonotypes.

TCRdb re-called the 5' RACE reads and catalogs CDR3 proteins one per entry, DNA excluded. The listing contains a few hundred thousand distinct CDR3 sequences. The TCR comes from a man aged 18-75 years in good health. The sequencing input was blood T cells: a sorted CD56 or NKG2C T cell subset, CD4+ or CD8+ T cells, or bulk PBMC T cells (not recorded which). The J gene is TRBJ1-3, the V gene TRBV6-2 or TRBV6-3; TCRdb selects TRBD1, and the lack of DNA leaves this call unchecked. The CDR3 spells CASSYTAGAPQIRNPGNTIYF.